Following are 29 T cell receptor beta chains from one sample sequenced in a study of graft-versus-host responses after intestinal transplantation. The antigens these receptors bind are not known. The repertoire was sequenced with immunoSEQ multiplex PCR; TCRdb's copy has only in-frame clones and lacks some. The sample has more than 75,000 clones, 75% to 95% seen once. Sequencing used unstimulated CD4+ T cells sorted from spleen or lymph node cells, obtained before transplant. The receptors derive from a human donor who was the organ donor for an intestinal transplant.

The J gene is TRBJ1-3, the V gene TRBV11-3; 8 bases are a match to TRBD1. With 0 bases clipped from V and 4 bases from J, the junction kept 5 bases outside the gene matches. Germline V gives CDR1 SGHNT, CDR2 YENEEA. The CDR3 is made up of 16 amino acids. The CDR3 DNA reads TGTGCCAGCAGCTTAGAATCAGGGGGCGACGGAAACACCATATATTTT. Residues: CASSLESGGDGNTIYF.

Worth noting for this clone: The same CDR3 also results from other DNA sequences found in this sample. CDR3 sequence: CSASQNTEAFF. CDR3 sequence (DNA): TGCAGTGCTTCCCAAAACACTGAAGCTTTCTTT. This rearrangement joins TRBV20-1 to TRBJ1-1; D is uncertain. Trimming stripped 5 bases from V and 2 bases from J, with 6 bases between. The CDR3 extends over 11 amino acids. Per the germline V gene, CDR1 is DFQATT and CDR2 is SNEGSKA (reference sequence).

In this sample, this clone turned up once. The rearrangement joins TRBV7-2 to TRBJ2-7; D may be TRBD1 (6 bases). Deletions cut 4 bases from V and 3 bases from J, with 10 bases between. CDR1 SGHTA and CDR2 FQGNSA come from the germline V gene. This CDR3 region has 13 residues. CDR3 region: CASSYTGFYEQYF. CDR3 coding DNA: TGTGCCAGCAGCTATACAGGGTTCTACGAGCAGTACTTC.

This chain connects TRBV11-2 to TRBJ2-2, with 8 bases lining up with TRBD2. The V and J ends lost 3 bases and 6 bases, in that order; junction bases with no gene match: 6. CDR3 length: 15 residues. In germline, CDR1 is SGHAT, CDR2 FQNNGV. The CDR3 DNA sequence: TGTGCCAGCAGCTTCCTCTCGGGAGGGTCCGGGGAGCTGTTTTTT. Protein sequence: CASSFLSGGSGELFF.

This clone was detected only once. The rearrangement joins TRBV28 to TRBJ2-7; D is undetermined. CDR1 and CDR2 from the germline V gene are MDHEN and SYDVKM. The CDR3 covers 13 residues. Trimming stripped 7 bases from V and 2 bases from J, with 12 bases between. CDR3 nucleotides: TGTGCCAGCAAAGCAGGCGATGCCTACGAGCAGTACTTC. Its translation is CASKAGDAYEQYF.

This rearrangement joins TRBV10-3 to TRBJ2-7; 7 bases are a match to TRBD2. Trimming at V came to 2 bases and at J to 6 bases, leaving 13 bases not matched to a gene. Germline CDR1 reads ENHRY; CDR2 reads SYGVKD. This CDR3 region has 16 residues. DNA of the CDR3: TGTGCCATCAGTGAGAGTTGTCTAGCGGACCCCTGCGAGCAGTACTTC. Protein product: CAISESCLADPCEQYF.

The rearrangement uses TRBV28 and TRBJ2-1, with D possibly TRBD1 on 6 matching bases. Germline V gene data show CDR1 as MDHEN and CDR2 as SYDVKM. V lost 8 bases, J lost 9 bases, and 11 bases lay in between. The CDR3 contains 11 residues. CDR3 loop: CASDRGGEQFF. For the CDR3, the DNA is TGTGCCAGCGACAGAGGGGGTGAGCAGTTCTTC.

The chain is built from TRBV6-1 and TRBJ2-7; TRBD2 matches 10 bases. The V gene's germline CDR1 is MNHNS and CDR2 SASEGT. The CDR3 loop spans 14 amino acids. Unmatched junction bases numbered 4, after V lost 6 bases and J lost 2 bases. CDR3 in amino acids: CASRAGGPPYEQYF. The CDR3 bases are TGTGCCAGCAGAGCGGGAGGGCCTCCCTACGAGCAGTACTTC.

The rearrangement uses TRBV29-1 and TRBJ1-2; 7 nucleotides line up with TRBD1. V lost 1 base, J lost 7 bases, and 12 bases stayed unmatched. Germline V gene data show CDR1 as SQVTM and CDR2 as ANQGSEA. The CDR3 is made up of 15 amino acids. The CDR3 coding sequence is TGCAGCGTTGAAGGGTACAGGGGCGGCCACGGTGGCTACACCTTC. As protein: CSVEGYRGGHGGYTF. The entire variable domain, with the rest obtained from reference TRBV29-1 and TRBJ1-2, is as follows: SAVISQKPSRDICQRGTSLTIQCQVDSQVTMMFWYRQQPGQSLTLIATANQGSEATYESGFVIDKFPISRPNLTFSTLTVSNMSPEDSSIYLCSVEGYRGGHGGYTFGSGTRLTVV.

The genes are TRBV28 and TRBJ1-2; D ambiguous. Trimming removed 4 bases at V and 5 bases at J, with 20 bases between. The germline gives CDR1 MDHEN, CDR2 SYDVKM. This CDR3 is built from 16 residues. DNA for the CDR3: TGTGCCAGCAGTTATAAAAACAGACGTTTTCGATATGGCTACACCTTC. Protein product: CASSYKNRRFRYGYTF.

The J gene is TRBJ2-1, the V gene TRBV9, with a possible D match to TRBD1 (6 bases). Germline loops: CDR1 SGDLS, CDR2 YYNGEE. The CDR3 spans 13 residues. The V gene lost 0 bases and the J gene lost 7 bases, with 8 bases spanning the gap. As DNA, the CDR3 is TGTGCCAGCAGCGTAGTTCAGGGGAATGAGCAGTTCTTC. This translates into CASSVVQGNEQFF.

Only one count was recorded for this clone. V and J are TRBV7-3 and TRBJ2-1, with 9 bases aligning to TRBD2. This CDR3 region has 15 residues. V was clipped by 3 bases and J by 6 bases; unmatched bases: 6. From germline, CDR1 is SGHTA and CDR2 FQGTGA. The CDR3 region has the DNA TGTGCCAGCAGCTTTACACTAGCGGGCCTCAATGAGCAGTTCTTC. Translation gives CASSFTLAGLNEQFF. Filled out from reference TRBV7-3 and TRBJ2-1, the complete variable domain reads GAGVSQTPSNKVTEKGKYVELRCDPISGHTALYWYRQSLGQGPEFLIYFQGTGAADDSGLPNDRFFAVRPEGSVSTLKIQRTERGDSAVYLCASSFTLAGLNEQFFGPGTRLTVL.

J is TRBJ1-4 and V is TRBV2; 9 bases align to TRBD1. This CDR3 comprises 12 residues. The J segment lost 8 bases and the V segment lost 7 bases, leaving 2 bases of the junction unmatched. Germline CDR1 and CDR2: SNHLY and FYNNEI. CDR3 sequence: CASMGQGEKLFF. Here the CDR3 DNA reads TGTGCCAGCATGGGACAGGGAGAAAAACTGTTTTTT. Variable domain in full (rest from reference TRBV2 and TRBJ1-4): EPEVTQTPSHQVTQMGQEVILRCVPISNHLYFYWYRQILGQKVEFLVSFYNNEISEKSEIFDDQFSVERPDGSNFTLKIRSTKLEDSAMYFCASMGQGEKLFFGSGTQLSVL.

This chain links TRBV10-2 with TRBJ2-3, with TRBD2 as a possible D gene (6 bases). V dropped 9 bases and J dropped 9 bases, with 16 bases sitting between them. Germline V gives CDR1 WSHSY, CDR2 SAAADI. The CDR3 has 12 amino acids. The CDR3 loop is CASGGALWTQYF. The CDR3 bases are TGCGCCAGTGGCGGGGCCTTGTGGACGCAGTATTTT.

The chain combines TRBV19 with TRBJ2-4; D perhaps matches TRBD1 (5 bases). The CDR3 has 16 residues. The germline V gene encodes CDR1 LNHDA and CDR2 SQIVND (reference sequence). Trimming took off 1 base at V and 0 bases at J, with 10 bases between the two ends. The CDR3 nucleotides are TGTGCCAGTAGTATAGGGGGCAGCTTAGCCAAAAACATTCAGTACTTC. Translated, it gives CASSIGGSLAKNIQYF.

The table lists this clone with a few counts. The chain couples TRBV6-5 to TRBJ1-3; 10 nucleotides match TRBD1. Germline CDR1 and CDR2: MNHEY and SVGAGI. This CDR3 contains 15 residues. V trimming: 7 bases; J trimming: 1 base; junction bases outside the gene matches: 4. The CDR3 coding sequence is TGTGCCAGCATCAGGGACAGGGGATCTGGAAACACCATATATTTT. It translates to CASIRDRGSGNTIYF.

The chain joins TRBV6-6 to TRBJ2-3; 7 nucleotides align to TRBD1. CDR3 size: 14 residues. Unmatched junction bases numbered 4, after V lost 7 bases and J lost 0 bases. Germline V CDR1 and CDR2: MNHNY, SVGAGI (reference sequence). The CDR3 protein is CASIKGASTDTQYF. For the CDR3, the DNA is TGTGCCAGCATAAAGGGGGCGAGCACAGATACGCAGTATTTT.

The chain joins TRBV5-1 to TRBJ2-5; 8 bases are a match to TRBD2. The germline V gene has CDR1 SGHRS and CDR2 YFSETQ. The CDR3 length is 16 residues. V was clipped by 5 bases and J by 5 bases; unmatched bases: 14. CDR3 DNA: TGCGCCAGCAGAGATACTTCCGGGACTAGTCAGGAGACCCAGTACTTC. Translating gives CASRDTSGTSQETQYF.

To note about this clone: This same CDR3 is encoded by further DNA sequences in the sample. For the CDR3, the DNA is TGTGCCAGCTCACCCGCGGACAGACTTATGAACACTGAAGCTTTCTTT. Protein product: CASSPADRLMNTEAFF. This rearrangement joins TRBV18 to TRBJ1-1, with a possible D match to TRBD1 (6 bases). CDR3 length: 16 residues. V lost 3 bases and J lost 0, with 14 bases in between. Germline values: CDR1 KGHSH, CDR2 LQKENI.

This chain uses TRBV5-3 with TRBJ1-1, with a weak D call TRBD1 (6 bases). TRBV5-3 is marked as an open reading frame, function uncertain. The V end lost 4 bases, the J end lost 2 bases, and 15 bases lay between the germline ends. The length of the CDR3 is 15 residues. The chain's CDR3 is CARSHKGGENTEAFF. CDR3 DNA sequence: TGTGCCAGAAGCCACAAAGGGGGAGAAAACACTGAAGCTTTCTTT.

The rearrangement links TRBV5-1 to TRBJ1-4; D ambiguous. Looked up from germline, CDR1 is SGHRS and CDR2 is YFSETQ. The CDR3 sequence is 14 residues long. V was cut by 1 base and J by 0 bases, with 4 bases left in between. The CDR3 DNA reads as TGCGCCAGCAGCTTGACAACAACTAATGAAAAACTGTTTTTT. Protein product: CASSLTTTNEKLFF.

This clone came up once. This chain joins TRBV11-3 and TRBJ2-1; tentatively, D is TRBD2 (7 bases). The CDR3 consists of 15 residues. Deletions cut 4 bases from V and 0 bases from J, with 10 bases between. Germline values: CDR1 SGHNT, CDR2 YENEEA. CDR3 nucleotides: TGTGCCAGCAGCTCAAGGGGGGGCTCCTACAATGAGCAGTTCTTC. This codes for CASSSRGGSYNEQFF. Drawing the rest from reference TRBV11-3 and TRBJ2-1, the complete variable domain is EAGVVQSPRYKIIEKKQPVAFWCNPISGHNTLYWYLQNLGQGPELLIRYENEEAVDDSQLPKDRFSAERLKGVDSTLKIQPAELGDSAVYLCASSSRGGSYNEQFFGPGTRLTVL.

J is TRBJ2-1 and V is TRBV5-1; D may be TRBD2 (5 bases). Trimming cost V 0 bases and J 4 bases, with 5 bases left between them. The CDR3 totals 13 residues. Germline assignment: CDR1 SGHRS and CDR2 YFSETQ. CDR3 nucleotide sequence: TGCGCCAGCAGCTTGGGGACTTACAATGAGCAGTTCTTC. This sequence encodes CASSLGTYNEQFF. The variable domain in full, with the rest retrieved from reference TRBV5-1 and TRBJ2-1, is KAGVTQTPRYLIKTRGQQVTLSCSPISGHRSVSWYQQTPGQGLQFLFEYFSETQRNKGNFPGRFSGRQFSNSRSEMNVSTLELGDSALYLCASSLGTYNEQFFGPGTRLTVL.

The gene calls are TRBV9 and TRBJ2-7, with a possible D match to TRBD2 (6 bases). The V end was cut by 0 bases, the J end by 2 bases, with 9 bases between. The CDR3 runs to 14 residues. The germline V gene has CDR1 SGDLS and CDR2 YYNGEE. The CDR3 is CASSVDSGPYEQYF. In DNA form, the CDR3 reads TGTGCCAGCAGCGTAGATAGCGGTCCCTACGAGCAGTACTTC.

V usage is TRBV5-6 and J usage is TRBJ1-1, with a possible D match to TRBD1 (5 bases). CDR1 is SGHDT and CDR2 is YYEEEE in the germline V gene. This CDR3 has 19 amino acids. The V gene lost 0 bases and the J gene lost 1 base, with 22 bases spanning the gap. As DNA, the CDR3 is TGTGCCAGCAGCTTGGGGGGCGGCAGGGTTTTTCTTCGGAACACTGAAGCTTTCTTT. This encodes CASSLGGGRVFLRNTEAFF.

The chain employs TRBV30 and TRBJ2-1, with TRBD2 matching over 16 bases. The CDR3 is made up of 17 amino acids. The V gene end was trimmed by 5 bases and the J gene end by 3 bases; junction bases not matched to a gene: 7. Germline assignment: CDR1 GTSNPN and CDR2 SVGIG (reference sequence). DNA of the CDR3: TGTGCCTGGTTGGGACTAGCGGGGGGGGGCGACTACAATGAGCAGTTCTTC. Translating gives CAWLGLAGGGDYNEQFF.

The chain employs TRBV5-6 and TRBJ2-3; weak D call: TRBD2 (6 bases). CDR3 length equals 16 residues. The germline CDR1 and CDR2 sequences are SGHDT and YYEEEE. V was trimmed by 1 base and J by 0 bases, leaving 12 bases between them. The DNA for the CDR3 is TGTGCCAGCAGCTTGATCCGAGGAGGGAGCACAGATACGCAGTATTTT. Its translation is CASSLIRGGSTDTQYF.

This chain links TRBV7-3 with TRBJ2-1; no clear D gene. Trimming took 5 bases from V and 1 from J, leaving 12 bases between them. The CDR3 runs 15 residues. The germline gives CDR1 SGHTA, CDR2 FQGTGA. As DNA, the CDR3 is TGTGCCAGCAGCCGAATTTCCGGTTCCTACAATGAGCAGTTCTTC. It translates to CASSRISGSYNEQFF.

The chain uses TRBV5-1 and TRBJ2-5; TRBD2 matches at 8 bases. V was clipped by 6 bases and J by 4 bases; unmatched bases: 8. The CDR3 sequence is 14 residues long. The germline gives CDR1 SGHRS, CDR2 YFSETQ. CDR3 DNA: TGCGCCAGCAAAACTAGCGGAGGGAGAGAGACCCAGTACTTC. It is translated as CASKTSGGRETQYF.